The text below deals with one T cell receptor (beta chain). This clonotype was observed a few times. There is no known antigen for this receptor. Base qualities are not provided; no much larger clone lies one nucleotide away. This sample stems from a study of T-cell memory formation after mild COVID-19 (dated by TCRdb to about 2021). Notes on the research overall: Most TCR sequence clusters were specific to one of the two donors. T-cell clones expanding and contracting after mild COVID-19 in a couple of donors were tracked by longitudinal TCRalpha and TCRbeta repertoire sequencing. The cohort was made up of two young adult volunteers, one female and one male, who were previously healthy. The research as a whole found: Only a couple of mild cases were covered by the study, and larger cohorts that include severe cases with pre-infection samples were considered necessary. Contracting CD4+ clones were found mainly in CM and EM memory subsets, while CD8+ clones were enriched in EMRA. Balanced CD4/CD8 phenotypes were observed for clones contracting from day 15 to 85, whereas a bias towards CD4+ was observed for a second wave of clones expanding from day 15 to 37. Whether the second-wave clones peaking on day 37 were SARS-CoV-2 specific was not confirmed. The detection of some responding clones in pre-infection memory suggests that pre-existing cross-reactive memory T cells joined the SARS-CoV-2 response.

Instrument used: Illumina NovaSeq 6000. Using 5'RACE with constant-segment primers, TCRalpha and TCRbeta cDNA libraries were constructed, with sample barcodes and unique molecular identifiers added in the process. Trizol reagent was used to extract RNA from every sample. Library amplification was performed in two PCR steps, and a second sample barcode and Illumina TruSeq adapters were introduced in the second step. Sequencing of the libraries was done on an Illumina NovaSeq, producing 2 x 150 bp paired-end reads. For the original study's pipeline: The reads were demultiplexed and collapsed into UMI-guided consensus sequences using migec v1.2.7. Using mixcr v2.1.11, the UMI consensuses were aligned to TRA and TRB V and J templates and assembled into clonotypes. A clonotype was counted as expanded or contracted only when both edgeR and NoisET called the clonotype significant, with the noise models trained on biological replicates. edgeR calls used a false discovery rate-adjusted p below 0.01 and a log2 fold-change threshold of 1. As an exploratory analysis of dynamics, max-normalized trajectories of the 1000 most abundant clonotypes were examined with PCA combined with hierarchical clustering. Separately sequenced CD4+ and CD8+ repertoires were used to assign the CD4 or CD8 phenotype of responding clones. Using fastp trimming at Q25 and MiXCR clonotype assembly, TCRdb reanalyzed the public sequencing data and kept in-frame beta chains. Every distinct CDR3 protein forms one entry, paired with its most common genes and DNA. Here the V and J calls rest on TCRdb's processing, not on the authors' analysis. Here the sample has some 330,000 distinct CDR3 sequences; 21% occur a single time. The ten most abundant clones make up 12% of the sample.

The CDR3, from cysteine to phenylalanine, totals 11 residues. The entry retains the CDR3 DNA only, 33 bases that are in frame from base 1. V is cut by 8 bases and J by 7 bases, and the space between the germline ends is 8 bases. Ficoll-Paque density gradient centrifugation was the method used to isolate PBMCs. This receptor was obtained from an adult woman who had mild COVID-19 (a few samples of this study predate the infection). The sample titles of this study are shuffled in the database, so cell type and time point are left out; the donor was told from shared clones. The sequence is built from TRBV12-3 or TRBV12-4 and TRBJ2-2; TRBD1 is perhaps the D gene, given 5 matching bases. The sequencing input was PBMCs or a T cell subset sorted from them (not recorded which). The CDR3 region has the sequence CASQRGGELFF. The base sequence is TGTGCCAGCCAAAGGGGCGGGGAGCTGTTTTTT.